This T cell receptor beta chain was sequenced during a study of blood T cell repertoires in COVID-19. The wider study: Whether acute or convalescent, the COVID-19 samples came from the United States, Italy and Spain. PBMCs, B-cell-depleted T cells, or T cells were the source of the cDNA or gDNA that made up the material.

Original data processing: Scientists estimated how many nucleated cells there were by amplifying reference gene primers. TCRdb keeps only in-frame clones here, not all; method: immunoSEQ multiplex PCR. The D gene and trimming were derived from the DNA, and the V and J assignments and clone size from that table. The sample lists 350,000 to 500,000 clones; about 90% were seen once. From germline, CDR1 is SNHLY and CDR2 FYNNEI. V lost 7 bases and J lost 4, with 19 bases in between. The CDR3 extends over 15 amino acids. Seattle enrolled patients during active infection and tracked them longitudinally. V usage is TRBV2 and J usage is TRBJ2-5; maybe TRBD1 (5 bases). The sequencing input was peripheral blood. This TCR was recovered from a man between 18 and 35 years old with COVID-19, enrolled during active disease. CDR3 in amino acids: CASTPGPRELETQYF. CDR3 bases: TGTGCCAGCACTCCCGGCCCCAGGGAATTAGAGACCCAGTACTTC.